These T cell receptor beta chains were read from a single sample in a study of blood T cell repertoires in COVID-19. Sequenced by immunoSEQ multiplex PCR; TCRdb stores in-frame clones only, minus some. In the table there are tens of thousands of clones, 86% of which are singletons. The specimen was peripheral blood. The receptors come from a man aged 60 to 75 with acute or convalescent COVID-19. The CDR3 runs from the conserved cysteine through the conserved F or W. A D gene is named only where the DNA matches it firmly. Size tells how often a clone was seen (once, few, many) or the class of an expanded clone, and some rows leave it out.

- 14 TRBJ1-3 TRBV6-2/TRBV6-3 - CASNPPGQPNTIYF TGTGCCAGTAACCCTCCGGGACAACCGAACACCATATATTTT
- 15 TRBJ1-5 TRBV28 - CASSPQGRGNQPQHF TGTGCCAGCAGCCCACAGGGTAGGGGCAATCAGCCCCAGCATTTT
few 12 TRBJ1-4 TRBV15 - CATSRDLGKLFF TGTGCCACCAGCAGAGATCTCGGAAAACTGTTTTTT
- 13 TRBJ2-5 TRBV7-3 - CASSLEMGGTQYF TGTGCCAGCAGCTTAGAGATGGGGGGGACCCAGTACTTC
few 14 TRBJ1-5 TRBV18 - CASSPSGSGQPQHF TGTGCCAGCTCACCGTCGGGTTCGGGTCAGCCCCAGCATTTT
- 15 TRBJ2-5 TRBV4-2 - CASSQGTRRGETQYF TGTGCCAGCAGCCAAGGGACTCGTCGGGGAGAGACCCAGTACTTC
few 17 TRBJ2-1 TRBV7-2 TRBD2 CASSLWTSGISYNEQFF TGTGCCAGCAGCTTATGGACTAGCGGTATCTCCTACAATGAGCAGTTCTTC
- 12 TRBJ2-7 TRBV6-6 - CASSYAYYEQYF TGTGCCAGCAGTTATGCCTACTACGAGCAGTACTTC
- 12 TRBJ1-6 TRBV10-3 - CAIRGLNSPLHF TGTGCCATCAGGGGCCTCAATTCACCCCTCCACTTT
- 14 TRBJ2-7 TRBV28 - CAISRDKQIYEQYF TGTGCCATCTCCCGGGACAAACAAATTTACGAGCAGTACTTC
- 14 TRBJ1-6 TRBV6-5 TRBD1 CASSQGQRNSPLHF TGTGCCAGCAGTCAGGGACAGAGAAATTCACCCCTCCACTTT
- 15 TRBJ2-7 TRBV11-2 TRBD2 CASSSGLAGAGEQYF TGTGCCAGCAGCTCCGGACTAGCGGGAGCTGGTGAGCAGTACTTC
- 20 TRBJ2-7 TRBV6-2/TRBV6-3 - CASSYFIYGMDQEREYEQYF TGTGCCAGCAGTTACTTTATTTACGGGATGGACCAAGAAAGAGAATACGAGCAGTACTTC
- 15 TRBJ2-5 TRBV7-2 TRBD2 CASSLDASGEGTQYF TGTGCCAGCAGCTTAGATGCTAGCGGGGAGGGGACCCAGTACTTC
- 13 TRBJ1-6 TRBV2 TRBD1 CASSRDRGSPLHF TGTGCCAGCAGCAGGGACAGGGGTTCACCCCTCCACTTT
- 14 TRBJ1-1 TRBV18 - CASSLPGPNTEAFF TGTGCCAGCTCCCTACCTGGGCCGAACACTGAAGCTTTCTTT
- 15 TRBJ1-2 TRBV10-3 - CAISEVGASVPGYTF TGTGCCATCAGTGAAGTGGGGGCCTCAGTGCCTGGCTACACCTTC
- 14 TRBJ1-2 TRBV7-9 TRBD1 CASSLTGPNYGYTF TGTGCCAGCAGCCTGACAGGGCCAAACTATGGCTACACCTTC
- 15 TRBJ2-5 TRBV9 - CASSTNLQGSETQYF TGTGCCAGCAGCACAAACTTACAGGGTTCAGAGACCCAGTACTTC
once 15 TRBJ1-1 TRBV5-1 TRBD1 CASSWGGQGTTEAFF TGCGCCAGCAGCTGGGGGGGACAGGGGACCACTGAAGCTTTCTTT
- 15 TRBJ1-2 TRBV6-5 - CASSYSARLNYGYTF TGTGCCAGCAGTTACTCGGCCAGACTCAATTATGGCTACACCTTC
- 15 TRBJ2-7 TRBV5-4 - CASSLGRQSSYEQYF TGTGCCAGCAGCTTGGGCCGACAGTCCTCCTACGAGCAGTACTTC
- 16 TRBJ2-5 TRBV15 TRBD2 CATSRVASGSGETQYF TGTGCCACCAGCAGAGTGGCTAGCGGGAGTGGTGAGACCCAGTACTTC
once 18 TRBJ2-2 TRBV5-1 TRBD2 CASTKRTSGSIFLGELFF TGCGCCAGCACGAAGAGGACTAGCGGGAGTATTTTTCTCGGGGAGCTGTTTTTT
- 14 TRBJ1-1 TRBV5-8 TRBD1 CASSFGQADTEAFF TGTGCCAGCAGCTTTGGACAGGCGGACACTGAAGCTTTCTTT
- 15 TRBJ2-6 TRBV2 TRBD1 CASRVQGPGANALTF TGTGCCAGCAGGGTACAGGGGCCTGGGGCCAACGCCCTGACTTTC
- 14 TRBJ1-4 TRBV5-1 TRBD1 CASSQDRGDEKLFF TGCGCCAGCAGCCAGGACAGGGGGGATGAAAAACTGTTTTTT
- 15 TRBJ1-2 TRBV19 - CASSIRHRANYGYTF TGTGCCAGTAGTATCAGGCACAGGGCAAACTATGGCTACACCTTC
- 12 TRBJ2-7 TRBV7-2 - CASSLSSYEQYF TGTGCCAGCAGCCTGAGCTCCTACGAGCAGTACTTC
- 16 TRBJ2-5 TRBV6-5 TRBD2 CASSYFRLAGQETQYF TGTGCCAGCAGTTACTTTCGACTAGCGGGGCAAGAGACCCAGTACTTC
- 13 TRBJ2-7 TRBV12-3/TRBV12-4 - CASSRSDSYEQYF TGTGCCAGCAGCCGCAGCGACTCCTACGAGCAGTACTTC
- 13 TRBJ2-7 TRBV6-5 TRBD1 CASSSGGTYEQYF TGTGCCAGCAGTTCAGGGGGAACCTACGAGCAGTACTTC
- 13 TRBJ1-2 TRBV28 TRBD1 CASSPGGLYGYTF TGTGCCAGCAGTCCAGGGGGGCTTTATGGCTACACCTTC
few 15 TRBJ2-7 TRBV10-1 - CASSEQRGDLYEQYF TGCGCCAGCAGTGAGCAGAGAGGAGATCTATACGAGCAGTACTTC
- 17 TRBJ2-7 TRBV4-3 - CASSQGSGTAGVYEQYF TGCGCCAGCAGCCAAGGTTCGGGGACAGCGGGGGTCTACGAGCAGTACTTC
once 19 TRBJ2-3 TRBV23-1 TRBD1 CASSQSGITGGLHTDTQYF TGCGCCAGCAGTCAATCCGGAATAACAGGGGGCCTTCACACAGATACGCAGTATTTT